A selection of T cell receptor beta chains follows, all from one sample in a study of vaccination and CD4 T cells after COVID-19. Their antigen targets remain unknown. Each CDR3 protein is one row after TCRdb ran MiXCR on the PCR reads. In the table there are roughly 15,000 distinct CDR3 sequences, 51% of which are singletons. Specimen: CD4+ T cells from blood, cultured in vitro. These receptors all come from a human donor who had recovered from COVID-19. The CDR3 runs from the conserved cysteine through the conserved F or W. D genes are given only for firm matches. Clone size, where shown, is once, few, many, or a class for clones that have expanded.

>TRBJ1-2|TRBV10-3|15|-|-
CAISDLGQLNYGYTF
TGTGCCATCAGCGACCTCGGACAGCTGAACTATGGCTACACCTTC
>TRBJ1-6|TRBV28|13|few|-
CASSFRRDSPLHF
TGTGCCAGCAGTTTTAGGAGGGACTCACCCCTCCACTTT
>TRBJ1-2|TRBV29-1|15|-|TRBD1
CSVGQGPYNNYGYTF
TGCAGCGTTGGACAGGGTCCCTATAATAACTATGGCTACACCTTC
>TRBJ2-2|TRBV28|17|few|TRBD2
CASSFTGLAGNTGELFF
TGTGCCAGCAGTTTTACGGGTCTAGCGGGGAACACCGGGGAGCTGTTTTTT
>TRBJ2-5|TRBV20-1|15|-|TRBD2
CSATGSGVLGETQYF
TGCAGCGCCACAGGTAGCGGGGTCCTCGGGGAGACCCAGTACTTC
>TRBJ1-6|TRBV2|16|-|TRBD1
CASKRDRGASDSPLHF
TGTGCCAGCAAAAGGGACAGGGGCGCCAGTGATTCACCCCTCCACTTT
>TRBJ1-5|TRBV27|14|few|TRBD1
CASSTGQGGQPQHF
TGTGCCAGCAGTACCGGACAGGGCGGTCAGCCCCAGCATTTT
>TRBJ1-5|TRBV19|18|-|-
CASSFKAGRGSGNQPQHF
TGTGCCAGTAGTTTTAAGGCTGGGAGGGGATCCGGCAATCAGCCCCAGCATTTT
>TRBJ2-7|TRBV6-1|13|-|-
CASSDRATYEQYF
TGTGCCAGCAGTGACAGGGCCACCTACGAGCAGTACTTC
>TRBJ2-7|TRBV7-9|11|once|-
CASSLADEQYF
TGTGCCAGCAGCTTAGCGGACGAGCAGTACTTC
>TRBJ2-7|TRBV29-1|12|-|TRBD1
CSAGQGAVEQYF
TGCAGTGCGGGGCAGGGGGCGGTGGAGCAGTACTTC
>TRBJ2-7|TRBV6-1|13|few|TRBD1
CASSDAPDGTGFF
TGTGCCAGCAGTGACGCCCCGGACGGGACAGGGTTCTTC
>TRBJ2-7|TRBV29-1|11|-|-
CSAQTTHEQYF
TGCAGCGCCCAAACGACACACGAGCAGTACTTC
>TRBJ1-5|TRBV20-1|15|-|-
CSARPVGGRNQPQHF
TGCAGTGCTAGACCCGTGGGGGGCCGCAATCAGCCCCAGCATTTT
>TRBJ2-3|TRBV2|14|-|-
CASSARGGADTQYF
TGTGCCAGCAGCGCCAGGGGAGGAGCAGATACGCAGTATTTT
>TRBJ2-5|TRBV28|14|few|TRBD2
CASSALAYQETQYF
TGTGCCAGCAGTGCACTAGCGTACCAAGAGACCCAGTACTTC
>TRBJ2-1|TRBV5-1|15|-|TRBD1
CASSLGQGSDNEQFF
TGCGCCAGCAGCTTGGGACAGGGGTCCGACAATGAGCAGTTCTTC
>TRBJ1-2|TRBV28|15|-|TRBD1
CASSLPGQTNYGYTF
TGTGCCAGCAGTTTACCGGGACAGACTAACTATGGCTACACCTTC
>TRBJ1-5|TRBV4-2|16|medium-sized|TRBD1
CASSPSQGISNQPQHF
TGTGCCAGCAGCCCTTCACAGGGGATCAGCAATCAGCCCCAGCATTTT
>TRBJ2-7|TRBV7-9|14|-|TRBD2
CASSLWLAGAEQYF
TGTGCCAGCAGCTTATGGCTAGCGGGAGCCGAGCAGTACTTC
>TRBJ1-1|TRBV6-1|14|few|-
CASRALGEDTEAFF
TGTGCCAGCAGGGCCCTCGGTGAGGATACTGAAGCTTTCTTT
>TRBJ2-2|TRBV10-3|16|few|TRBD1
CAIRSVEQGDTGELFF
TGTGCCATCAGGTCTGTTGAACAGGGGGACACCGGGGAGCTGTTTTTT
>TRBJ2-3|TRBV7-2|14|few|-
CASSLDPSTDTQYF
TGTGCCAGCAGCTTAGACCCTAGTACAGATACGCAGTATTTT
>TRBJ2-1|TRBV30|13|-|-
CAWVNFPYNEQFF
TGTGCCTGGGTGAATTTTCCCTACAATGAGCAGTTCTTC
>TRBJ2-1|TRBV7-3|18|-|TRBD2
CASSSSRTSGSTMNEQFF
TGTGCCAGCAGCTCCTCAAGGACTAGCGGGAGTACGATGAATGAGCAGTTCTTC
>TRBJ1-4|TRBV28|13|-|-
CASSRGQGEKLFF
TGTGCCAGCAGCCGAGGGCAGGGAGAAAAACTGTTTTTT
>TRBJ1-2|TRBV20-1|14|few|-
CSARGTTGTLGYTF
TGCAGTGCTAGAGGTACAACCGGGACTCTGGGCTACACCTTC
>TRBJ2-7|TRBV6-2/TRBV6-3|13|few|-
CVSRQSGGYEQYF
TGTGTCAGTCGTCAGAGTGGGGGCTACGAGCAGTACTTC
>TRBJ2-1|TRBV20-1|15|few|TRBD2
CSALGGTSGRVEQFF
TGCAGTGCTTTGGGTGGGACTAGCGGGAGGGTTGAGCAGTTCTTC
>TRBJ1-2|TRBV20-1|13|-|TRBD1
CSARGLQGEGYTF
TGCAGTGCTAGAGGGTTACAGGGGGAGGGCTACACCTTC
>TRBJ2-3|TRBV7-3|16|-|TRBD2
CASSSLGGPGTDTQYF
TGTGCCAGCAGCTCTTTGGGAGGGCCCGGCACAGATACGCAGTATTTT
>TRBJ1-4|TRBV20-1|12|-|-
CSARADNEKLFF
TGCAGTGCTAGGGCAGATAATGAAAAACTGTTTTTT
>TRBJ2-7|TRBV12-3/TRBV12-4|13|-|-
CASSDTDTYEQYF
TGTGCCAGCAGTGACACGGATACCTACGAGCAGTACTTC
>TRBJ1-1|TRBV20-1|12|-|-
CSGREGDTEAFF
TGCAGTGGCCGGGAGGGGGACACTGAAGCTTTCTTT
>TRBJ1-5|TRBV6-1|14|few|TRBD1
CASRRRQGGQPQHF
TGTGCCAGCAGACGCCGACAGGGAGGTCAGCCCCAGCATTTT
>TRBJ1-1|TRBV30|16|-|-
CAWSVPRTGRHTEAFF
TGTGCCTGGAGTGTACCCCGTACAGGGAGGCACACTGAAGCTTTCTTT
>TRBJ2-1|TRBV28|15|-|TRBD1
CASSSTGGVYNEQFF
TGTGCCAGCAGTTCGACAGGGGGCGTCTACAATGAGCAGTTCTTC
>TRBJ2-3|TRBV19|14|-|TRBD1
CATHPDRATDTQYF
TGTGCCACCCACCCCGACAGGGCGACAGATACGCAGTATTTT
>TRBJ1-6|TRBV7-9|15|-|TRBD1
CASSLGQAENSPLHF
TGTGCCAGCAGCTTGGGACAGGCGGAGAATTCACCCCTCCACTTT
>TRBJ1-2|TRBV2|13|-|-
CASSVERLYGYTF
TGTGCCAGCAGTGTGGAACGGCTCTATGGCTACACCTTC
>TRBJ1-4|TRBV6-5|15|-|-
CASSSTARQAEKLFF
TGTGCCAGCAGTTCCACGGCCCGACAGGCCGAAAAACTGTTTTTT
>TRBJ2-1|TRBV27|16|-|TRBD2
CASSLAWAAGGSEQFF
TGTGCCAGCAGTTTAGCTTGGGCAGCGGGAGGGTCTGAGCAGTTCTTC
>TRBJ1-2|TRBV20-1|14|-|-
CSARGDGSRTGYTF
TGCAGTGCTAGAGGGGACGGATCCCGGACGGGCTACACCTTC